These T cell receptor beta chains were read from a single sample in a study of tumor and adjacent non-tumor tissue in lung cancer. One entry per CDR3 protein results from TCRdb running MiXCR on the multiplex PCR reads. Counted here are about 67,000 distinct CDR3 sequences, around 76% occurring once; the ten biggest clones make up 35% to 50%. The sample comprised distant non-tumor lung tissue. The receptors were sampled from a man aged 55 to 70 with non-small cell lung cancer. CDR3s include the opening cysteine and the closing phenylalanine or tryptophan. The D gene is left open where the match is weak. Not all rows give a size; the values are once, few, many and, for expanded clones, a class.

CDR3nt	CDR3aa	d_gene	abundance	v_gene	j_gene
TGCAGCGTTGAAGCCCCTAGCGGGAGGGCCCCCTACGGGCAGTACTTC	CSVEAPSGRAPYGQYF	TRBD2	NA	TRBV29-1	TRBJ2-7
TGCGCTAGCAGTCATGAGAATCCCGGGACAGGGGTGAACACCATATATTTT	CASSHENPGTGVNTIYF	TRBD1	NA	TRBV4-1	TRBJ1-3
TGCGCCAGCAATGATACAGGACAGGGCTTCTACAAGCAGTACTTC	CASNDTGQGFYKQYF	TRBD1	NA	TRBV10-1	TRBJ2-7
TGTGCCAGCAGTTTGACATGGGGGACTGAAGCTTTCTTT	CASSLTWGTEAFF	NA	NA	TRBV12-3/TRBV12-4	TRBJ1-1
TGTGCCAGCAGCTCGACAGGGGAAGCTTTCTTT	CASSSTGEAFF	TRBD1	many	TRBV7-8	TRBJ1-1
TGTGGCAGCACTGACGAATATGACTACGATCAGTATTTC	CGSTDEYDYDQYF	NA	NA	TRBV12-3/TRBV12-4	TRBJ2-7
TGTGAGAGCAGTTACAATATACGCGGGAGTTTCCCCTCTGAGCAGTTTTTC	CESSYNIRGSFPSEQFF	TRBD2	NA	TRBV6-2/TRBV6-3	TRBJ2-1
TGTGCCAGCAGCGAGAAGCAGGCTGGGGCCAACGTCCTGACCTTC	CASSEKQAGANVLTF	NA	NA	TRBV7-8	TRBJ2-6
TGTGCCAGCAGCTCAAAGATCCTAGATTACGAGCAGTACTTC	CASSSKILDYEQYF	NA	many	TRBV7-9	TRBJ2-7
TGCAGCGCAAAGAGGGGGGTCCCCTACGAGCAGTACTTC	CSAKRGVPYEQYF	NA	medium-sized	TRBV29-1	TRBJ2-7
TGCGCCAGCAGCCAAGAACATACGACATGCAACATTCAGTACTTC	CASSQEHTTCNIQYF	NA	NA	TRBV4-1	TRBJ2-4
TGTGCCAGCAGTGAACATTCGCGGGAGACCCAGTACTTC	CASSEHSRETQYF	NA	NA	TRBV28	TRBJ2-5
TGTGCCAGCTCTCCGGGCCCCCTTGAGACCCAGTACTTC	CASSPGPLETQYF	NA	few	TRBV18	TRBJ2-5
TGTACCAGCAGCCTATGTTCCTACGAGCAGTACTTC	CTSSLCSYEQYF	NA	NA	TRBV2	TRBJ2-7
TGTGCCAACAGTTCCGGGACGAATAATAACATTCAATACTTC	CANSSGTNNNIQYF	NA	NA	TRBV12-3/TRBV12-4	TRBJ2-4
TGTGCCAGCAGCCTGGCCCCGACCGAGATTGAGCAGTCCTTC	CASSLAPTEIEQSF	NA	NA	TRBV5-4	TRBJ2-1
TGCAGTGCTAGGATCCCGGGACAGGGCACAGATACGCAGTATTTT	CSARIPGQGTDTQYF	TRBD1	many	TRBV20-1	TRBJ2-3
TGTGCCACCAGATTGGGAGCGGCATCGAACACAGATACGCAGTATTTT	CATRLGAASNTDTQYF	NA	NA	TRBV6-1	TRBJ2-3
TGCGCCAGCAGCCATGATGTAGACATTGAAGCTTTCTTT	CASSHDVDIEAFF	NA	NA	TRBV4-1	TRBJ1-1
TGTGCCAGCACTTTAGCGAGACAGAACACAGATACGCAGTGTTTT	CASTLARQNTDTQCF	NA	once	TRBV13	TRBJ2-3
TGCAACGTTGAAGACCGGTCGTACCAAGAGTCCCAGTACTTC	CNVEDRSYQESQYF	NA	NA	TRBV29-1	TRBJ2-5
TGTGCAAGCTATTACAATATACGCGGGAGTTTCCCCCCTGAGCAGTTCTTC	CASYYNIRGSFPPEQFF	TRBD2	once	TRBV6-2/TRBV6-3	TRBJ2-1
TGTGCCAGCAGGAAGGGAGGGTCCGGGGAGCTGTTTTTT	CASRKGGSGELFF	TRBD2	many	TRBV14	TRBJ2-2
TGCGCCAGCAGCCCCATAGCGGGAGGGGAGGATGAGCAGTTTTTC	CASSPIAGGEDEQFF	TRBD2	NA	TRBV4-1	TRBJ2-1
TGTGCTACCAGTGACGCGACTAGCGGGAGTGTTAATGATCAGTTCTTC	CATSDATSGSVNDQFF	TRBD2	NA	TRBV24-1	TRBJ2-1
TGTGCCAGCAGTTACGGGGTTCCCCCTAACGAGCAGTACTTC	CASSYGVPPNEQYF	NA	many	TRBV6-6	TRBJ2-7
TGCGCCAGCAGTGAGTCTTATCGAGGACAGGGGTATGGCTACACCTTC	CASSESYRGQGYGYTF	TRBD1	many	TRBV10-2	TRBJ1-2
TGCGCCAGCAGCTCAGGGACAGTTCCTGACGAGCAGTACTTC	CASSSGTVPDEQYF	TRBD1	NA	TRBV5-1	TRBJ2-7
TGTGCCATCAGTGTTGGGGCTGGGGAGCAGTTCTTC	CAISVGAGEQFF	NA	many	TRBV10-3	TRBJ2-1
TGTGCCAGTAGCCTAAATCCACCCAGGGACAGGTTTTCCTACGAGCAGTACTTC	CASSLNPPRDRFSYEQYF	TRBD1	once	TRBV4-2	TRBJ2-7
TGCGCCAGCAGCCAATCTCTTAGGGGACAGAGCAACCAGCCCCAGCATTTT	CASSQSLRGQSNQPQHF	TRBD1	NA	TRBV4-1	TRBJ1-5
TGTACCAGCAGCTTAGTGAGACAGAACACAGATACGCAATATTTT	CTSSLVRQNTDTQYF	NA	NA	TRBV13	TRBJ2-3
TGCGCCAGCAACCAAGATGGAAAGCAAGAGGTCCAGTACTTC	CASNQDGKQEVQYF	NA	NA	TRBV5-1	TRBJ2-5
TGTGTTGGTGGTTTGGAGATTTCGGGACAGAGCTTATCGAACACTGAAGCTTTCTTT	CVGGLEISGQSLSNTEAFF	TRBD1	NA	TRBV12-5	TRBJ1-1
TGTGCCAGCAGATTCGGCAACGCCTACGACCAGTACTTC	CASRFGNAYDQYF	NA	once	TRBV12-3/TRBV12-4	TRBJ2-7
TGTGCCAGGGGAGCTAACGGCGGAGAGGGTGGCTACACCTTC	CARGANGGEGGYTF	NA	once	TRBV6-1	TRBJ1-2
TGCAGTGCAGCTGACAGATACCAAGAGACCCAGTACTTC	CSAADRYQETQYF	NA	NA	TRBV29-1	TRBJ2-5
TGTGCTTACTTGCCCCGACTAGCGGGAGTCGGGGAGACCCAGTACTTC	CAYLPRLAGVGETQYF	TRBD2	NA	TRBV6-5	TRBJ2-5
TGTGCCAGCGCTCCCGGTGGCGGGTATGGCTACATCTTC	CASAPGGGYGYIF	NA	NA	TRBV6-5	TRBJ1-2
TGTAGTGCTAGAGCCAGGGTGTCCCAAGAGACCCAGTACTTC	CSARARVSQETQYF	NA	NA	TRBV20-1	TRBJ2-5
TGCAGCGCCGCCGGGACTAGCAGCACAAATACGCAGTATTTT	CSAAGTSSTNTQYF	TRBD2	few	TRBV29-1	TRBJ2-3
TGTGCCAGCAGCTTGGAGGTGGGCCGGGACTATCAAACTAATGAGCAGTTCTTC	CASSLEVGRDYQTNEQFF	TRBD2	many	TRBV5-4	TRBJ2-1
TGTACCAGCAGCATCCCGGGCCGGGATGAGCAGTTGTTC	CTSSIPGRDEQLF	NA	NA	TRBV6-2/TRBV6-3	TRBJ2-1
TGTTCCAGCGGCCCAACAGGGGATGGCTACACCTTC	CSSGPTGDGYTF	TRBD1	NA	TRBV6-6	TRBJ1-2
TGTGCCAGCAGTCAAGGAGGTGGCGGTACCTATAATTCACCCCTCCACTTT	CASSQGGGGTYNSPLHF	NA	NA	TRBV4-2	TRBJ1-6
TGCGCCAGCAACCAAGAAAGGGGCAGGCCCCAGCATTTT	CASNQERGRPQHF	NA	NA	TRBV4-1	TRBJ1-5
TGTGCCAGCAGTTTAGAGCTGGTGAACACTGAAGCTCTCTTT	CASSLELVNTEALF	NA	NA	TRBV28	TRBJ1-1
TGTGTCAACAGCAAAGACACGTATCAAGAGATCCAGTACTTC	CVNSKDTYQEIQYF	NA	NA	TRBV11-1	TRBJ2-5
TGTGCCAGCAGCCTGGGGACAGGGCGCCCAGATACGCAGTATTTT	CASSLGTGRPDTQYF	TRBD1	NA	TRBV28	TRBJ2-3
TGCAGTACTAGAGTGGGGGGGGCGGACGGCTACGAGCAGTACTTC	CSTRVGGADGYEQYF	NA	NA	TRBV20-1	TRBJ2-7
TGTGCCAGCAGCCACCCAAGGGTAGGGGACCGTCCTGGGATCCAGTACTTC	CASSHPRVGDRPGIQYF	NA	NA	TRBV4-2	TRBJ2-5
TGTGCCAGCAGCTTGGAGGTTAGAGCCTACAATGAGCAGTTTTTC	CASSLEVRAYNEQFF	NA	NA	TRBV5-5	TRBJ2-1